This TCR beta chain was sequenced during a study of spatial heterogeneity in lung cancer. Study information: Alpha-chain sequences were consistently detected in smaller numbers than beta-chain sequences. Raw reads showed each unique TCR and UMI combination turning up more than ten times on average. Findings and caveats of the study: Ubiquitous expanded tumor TCRs surfaced in blood more at resection than they did at follow-up.

This clonotype has ten or more counts. The antigen remains unidentified. Time point meaning: blood at routine non-recurrence follow-up after resection. One entry per CDR3 protein, called by TCRdb with MiXCR from the 5' RACE reads. The sample holds approximately 43,000 distinct CDR3 sequences; 10% are singletons and the top ten take 17%. The CDR3 has 15 residues. V lost 3 bases and J lost 0, with 8 bases in between. Per germline, CDR1 MDHEN and CDR2 SYDVKM. This sample comprised PBMCs, obtained at follow-up. The chain uses TRBV28 and TRBJ2-2; D uncertain. The receptor's source is a female donor with early-stage non-small cell lung cancer. The CDR3 sequence: CASSLLNANTGELFF. The CDR3 DNA reads TGTGCCAGCAGTTTGCTCAACGCGAACACCGGGGAGCTGTTTTTT.